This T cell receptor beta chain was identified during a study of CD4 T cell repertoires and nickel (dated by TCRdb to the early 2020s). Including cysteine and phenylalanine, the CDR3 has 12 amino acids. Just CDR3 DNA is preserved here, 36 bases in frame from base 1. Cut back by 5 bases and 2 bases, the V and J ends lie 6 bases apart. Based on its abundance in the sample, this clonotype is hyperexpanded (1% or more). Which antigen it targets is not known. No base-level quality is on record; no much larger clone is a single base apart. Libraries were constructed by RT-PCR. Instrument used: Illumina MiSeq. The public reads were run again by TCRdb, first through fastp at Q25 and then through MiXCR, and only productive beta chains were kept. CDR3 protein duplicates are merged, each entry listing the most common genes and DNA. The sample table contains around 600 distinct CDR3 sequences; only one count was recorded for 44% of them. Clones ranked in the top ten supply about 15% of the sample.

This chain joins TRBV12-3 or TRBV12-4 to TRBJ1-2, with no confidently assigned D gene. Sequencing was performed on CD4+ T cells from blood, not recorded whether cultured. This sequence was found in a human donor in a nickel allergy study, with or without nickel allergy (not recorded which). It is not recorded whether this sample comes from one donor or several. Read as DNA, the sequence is TGTGCCAGCAGTCAGAGGAACTATGGCTACACCTTC. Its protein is CASSQRNYGYTF.